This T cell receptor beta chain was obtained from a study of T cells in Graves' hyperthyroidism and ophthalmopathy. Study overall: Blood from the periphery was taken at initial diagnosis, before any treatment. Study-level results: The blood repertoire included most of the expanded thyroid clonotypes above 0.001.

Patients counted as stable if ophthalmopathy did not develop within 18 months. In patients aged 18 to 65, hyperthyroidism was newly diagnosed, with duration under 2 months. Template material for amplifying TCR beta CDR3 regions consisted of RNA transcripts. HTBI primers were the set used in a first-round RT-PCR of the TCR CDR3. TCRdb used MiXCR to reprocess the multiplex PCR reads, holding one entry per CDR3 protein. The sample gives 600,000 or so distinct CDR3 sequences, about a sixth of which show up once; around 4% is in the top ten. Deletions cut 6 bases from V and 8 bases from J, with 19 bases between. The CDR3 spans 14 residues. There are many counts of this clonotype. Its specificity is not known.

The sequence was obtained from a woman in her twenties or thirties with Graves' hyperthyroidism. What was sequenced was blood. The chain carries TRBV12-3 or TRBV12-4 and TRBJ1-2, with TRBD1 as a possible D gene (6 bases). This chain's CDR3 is CASSLKRAGGGYTF. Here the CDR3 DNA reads TGTGCCAGCAGCCTAAAACGGGCCGGGGGCGGCTACACCTTC.